The 29 T cell receptor beta chains below come from one sample, sequenced in a study of radiotherapy plus CTLA-4 blockade in lung cancer. Libraries were prepared by immunoSEQ multiplex PCR; TCRdb keeps only in-frame clonotypes and omits some of them. The sample includes 30,000 to 50,000 clones, more than 75% of them seen just once. The sample was peripheral blood, taken from a patient treated with radiotherapy plus ipilimumab. The origin of the receptors is a human donor with non-small cell lung cancer that progressed on radiotherapy plus ipilimumab.

This clone was observed once. The chain combines TRBV7-2 with TRBJ2-5, with TRBD2 matching over 12 bases. Germline CDR1 reads SGHTA; CDR2 reads FQGNSA. The CDR3 extends over 16 amino acids. After removal of 5 bases from V and 2 bases from J, the junction contained 6 bases not matched to a gene. CDR3 loop: CASSQTSGGVQETQYF. Written as DNA, the CDR3 is TGTGCCAGCAGCCAGACTAGCGGGGGAGTTCAAGAGACCCAGTACTTC.

This clone has only a few counts. The genes are TRBV18 and TRBJ2-1; 8 bases fit TRBD1. V was pared by 5 bases and J by 5 bases, with 8 bases of the junction left unmatched. CDR3 length equals 15 residues. The germline V gene has CDR1 KGHSH and CDR2 LQKENI. As DNA, the CDR3 is TGTGCCAGCTCATCAATGGGGACAGGCAACAATGAGCAGTTCTTC. As protein: CASSSMGTGNNEQFF.

The chain carries TRBV7-9 and TRBJ2-6, with D unresolved. CDR3 length: 15 residues. Germline CDR1 reads SEHNR; CDR2 reads FQNEAQ (reference sequence). V was trimmed by 5 bases and J by 0 bases, leaving 8 bases between them. DNA for the CDR3: TGTGCCAGCAGCCTGACGGGCTCTGGGGCCAACGTCCTGACTTTC. It translates to CASSLTGSGANVLTF.

The chain employs TRBV5-6 and TRBJ1-5, with 10 nucleotides matching TRBD1. Germline loops: CDR1 SGHDT, CDR2 YYEEEE. The CDR3 spans 14 residues. V lost 4 bases, J lost 5 bases, and 3 bases stayed unmatched. The CDR3 here is CASSRGTGDQPQHF. The CDR3 DNA follows: TGTGCCAGCAGCCGCGGGACAGGGGATCAGCCCCAGCATTTT.

The chain links TRBV6-6 to TRBJ1-3; D unresolved. Germline V CDR1 and CDR2: MNHNY, SVGAGI (reference sequence). CDR3 length equals 13 residues. V was cut by 5 bases and J by 0 bases, with 5 bases left in between. The CDR3 nucleotides read TGTGCCAGCAGTCAAAACTCTGGAAACACCATATATTTT. It encodes CASSQNSGNTIYF.

The V call is TRBV7-2, the J call TRBJ2-1, with D possibly being TRBD2 (6 bases). Germline V CDR1 and CDR2: SGHTA, FQGNSA. V was cut by 4 bases and J by 9 bases, with 19 bases left in between. This CDR3 is built from 15 residues. CDR3 sequence (DNA): TGTGCCAGCAGCTCTTTTCCTCGGGGGTTTGGTGAGCAGTTCTTC. Translating it yields CASSSFPRGFGEQFF.

This clone was found a few times. The J gene is TRBJ2-7, the V gene TRBV2; a possible D gene is TRBD2 (5 bases). Trimming stripped 8 bases from V and 1 base from J, with 15 bases between. The V gene's germline CDR1 is SNHLY and CDR2 FYNNEI. This CDR3 has 14 residues. The CDR3: CASLGVTRSYEQYF. In nucleotides, the CDR3 is TGTGCCAGCCTCGGGGTAACTAGATCCTACGAGCAGTACTTC.

The rearrangement uses TRBV5-1 and TRBJ2-7; D remains unclear. Germline loops: CDR1 SGHRS, CDR2 YFSETQ. This CDR3 spans 15 amino acids. V lost 0 bases, J lost 2 bases, and 12 bases lay in between. The CDR3 region has the DNA TGCGCCAGCAGCTTGGGAGGCGGCCTTCCCTACGAGCAGTACTTC. Its protein is CASSLGGGLPYEQYF.

V usage is TRBV5-1 and J usage is TRBJ2-3; 8 positions agree with TRBD1. Germline-derived CDR1 and CDR2 are SGHRS and YFSETQ. J gave up 4 bases and V 4 bases, and 8 bases lay outside the gene matches. The CDR3 is made up of 15 amino acids. The CDR3 sequence: CASSASQGESDTQYF. The CDR3 DNA reads as TGCGCCAGCAGCGCGTCACAGGGGGAGTCAGATACGCAGTATTTT. The complete variable domain, with remaining parts taken from reference TRBV5-1 and TRBJ2-3, reads KAGVTQTPRYLIKTRGQQVTLSCSPISGHRSVSWYQQTPGQGLQFLFEYFSETQRNKGNFPGRFSGRQFSNSRSEMNVSTLELGDSALYLCASSASQGESDTQYFGPGTRLTVL.

V usage is TRBV4-1 and J usage is TRBJ1-2; tentative D call: TRBD1 (5 bases). The CDR3 runs 15 residues. The V gene's germline CDR1 is MGHRA and CDR2 YSYEKL. V lost 0 bases and J 2 bases, leaving 10 bases between the germline ends. CDR3 residues: CASSQDPTVNYGYTF. CDR3 sequence (DNA): TGCGCCAGCAGCCAAGATCCGACAGTAAACTATGGCTACACCTTC.

V is TRBV6-5 and J is TRBJ2-1, with D tentatively TRBD1 (6 bases). V was trimmed by 5 bases and J by 0 bases, leaving 11 bases between them. Germline assignment: CDR1 MNHEY and CDR2 SVGAGI. This CDR3 is built from 15 residues. The DNA of the CDR3 is TGTGCCAGCAGTACCACAGGGAGCTCCTACAATGAGCAGTTCTTC. Translation: CASSTTGSSYNEQFF.

The chain uses TRBV5-1 and TRBJ2-5, with 10 bases aligning to TRBD1. TRBJ2-7 matches the DNA end more closely, so the J call is doubtful. This CDR3 region has 14 residues. The V gene's germline CDR1 is SGHRS and CDR2 YFSETQ. CDR3 sequence reads: CASSLWTGGREQYF. The CDR3 DNA reads as TGCGCCAGCAGCTTGTGGACAGGGGGACGCGAGCAGTACTTC.

The chain recombines TRBV5-1 with TRBJ2-7; the D is unclear. CDR3 length equals 14 residues. Trimming removed 4 bases from V and 5 bases from J, with 16 bases in between. CDR1 is SGHRS and CDR2 is YFSETQ in the germline V gene. DNA for the CDR3: TGCGCCAGCAGCCCCGGTCCGGGTCCCCACGAGCAGTACTTC. This gives the protein CASSPGPGPHEQYF.

This chain links TRBV6-1 with TRBJ1-6, with a possible D match to TRBD1 (6 bases). Germline loops: CDR1 MNHNS, CDR2 SASEGT. Deletions cut 3 bases from V and 0 bases from J, with 12 bases between. CDR3 size: 17 residues. CDR3 amino acids: CASSEDSFSSYNSPLHF. The CDR3, as DNA: TGTGCCAGCAGTGAGGACAGTTTTAGCTCCTATAATTCACCCCTCCACTTT.

This clone is categorized as medium-sized. V is TRBV28 and J is TRBJ2-3, with a weak D call TRBD2 (7 bases). Trimming took off 2 bases at V and 1 base at J, with 10 bases between the two ends. The CDR3 totals 15 residues. Germline V CDR1 and CDR2: MDHEN, SYDVKM. The CDR3 spells CASSLGGGGTDTQYF. The CDR3 nucleotides are TGTGCCAGCAGTTTAGGGGGGGGCGGCACAGATACGCAGTATTTT.

There are a few counts of this clone. The V call is TRBV12-5, the J call TRBJ2-2; TRBD1 matches at 7 bases. The CDR3 runs to 14 residues. V was pared by 2 bases and J by 6 bases, with 3 bases of the junction left unmatched. Germline V CDR1 and CDR2: LGHNT, FRNRAP. CDR3 protein: CASGLWTGPGELFF. As DNA, the CDR3 is TGTGCTAGTGGTTTGTGGACAGGCCCCGGGGAGCTGTTTTTT.

The CDR3 loop reads CASSARETQYF. The CDR3 DNA reads as TGTGCCAGTAGTGCTAGGGAGACCCAGTACTTC. The rearrangement links TRBV19 to TRBJ2-5; D call uncertain. This CDR3 comprises 11 residues. V lost 5 bases to trimming and J lost 5 bases, with 6 bases between them. CDR1 and CDR2 from the germline V gene are LNHDA and SQIVND (reference sequence).

The chain carries TRBV5-1 and TRBJ2-1, with D tentatively TRBD2 (6 bases). Trimming left V 0 bases short and J 6 bases short, with 13 bases between. The germline gives CDR1 SGHRS, CDR2 YFSETQ. This CDR3 spans 15 amino acids. The CDR3 DNA sequence: TGCGCCAGCAGCTTGGTGCTAGCGCTGGTCAATGAGCAGTTCTTC. Its protein is CASSLVLALVNEQFF.

The chain combines TRBV2 with TRBJ2-5, with 7 bases fitting TRBD2. Trimming cost V 4 bases and J 2 bases; bases outside gene matches: 4. Germline CDR1 and CDR2: SNHLY and FYNNEI. The CDR3 is made up of 14 amino acids. CDR3 DNA sequence: TGTGCCAGCAGTGTAGGAGCGGGACAAGAGACCCAGTACTTC. Its translation: CASSVGAGQETQYF.

The J gene is TRBJ1-1, the V gene TRBV27; TRBD1 matches at 8 bases. This CDR3 contains 19 residues. After removal of 5 bases from V and 1 base from J, the junction contained 18 bases not matched to a gene. Germline V CDR1 and CDR2: MNHEY, SMNVEV (reference sequence). As DNA, the CDR3 is TGTGCCAGCAGTAAACTGGACAGGGATTCGCGTCGGGCGAACACTGAAGCTTTCTTT. Protein: CASSKLDRDSRRANTEAFF.

The chain is built from TRBV6-6 and TRBJ2-1; D call uncertain. Looked up from germline, CDR1 is MNHNY and CDR2 is SVGAGI (reference sequence). This CDR3 region has 11 residues. Trimming took 8 bases from V and 8 from J, leaving 10 bases between them. The DNA of the CDR3 is TGTGCCAGCCAGGTAAACTATGAGCAGTTCTTC. Protein sequence: CASQVNYEQFF.

In nucleotides, the CDR3 is TGCAGCGTCGGACAGGGGGGGAACACTGAAGCTTTCTTT. This translates into CSVGQGGNTEAFF. The gene calls are TRBV29-1 and TRBJ1-1; 10 positions agree with TRBD1. The CDR3 totals 13 residues. V gave up 6 bases and J gave up 1 base; unmatched junction bases: 2. Germline-derived CDR1 and CDR2 are SQVTM and ANQGSEA.

The chain joins TRBV7-9 to TRBJ1-4, with D possibly matching TRBD1 (6 bases). Per germline, CDR1 SEHNR and CDR2 FQNEAQ (reference sequence). The ends were cut back, 1 base at V and 6 bases at J, with 18 bases in the middle. The CDR3 covers 17 residues. The CDR3 nucleotides are TGTGCCAGCAGCTTAGGTACAGGGAATTGGGTTGATGAAAAACTGTTTTTT. It translates to CASSLGTGNWVDEKLFF.

This clone was observed a few times. The chain has TRBV29-1 and TRBJ1-1; D possibly corresponds to TRBD1 (6 bases). This CDR3 has 14 amino acids. Germline loops: CDR1 SQVTM, CDR2 ANQGSEA. V lost 4 bases and J 1 base, leaving 13 bases between the germline ends. The DNA for the CDR3 is TGCAGCGTTGGATCAGGGGCTGGGAACACTGAAGCTTTCTTT. This encodes CSVGSGAGNTEAFF.

This chain joins TRBV6-6 and TRBJ1-6; perhaps TRBD1 as D (6 bases). The CDR3 length is 14 residues. In germline, CDR1 is MNHNY, CDR2 SVGAGI (reference sequence). Trimming took 6 bases from V and 7 from J, leaving 13 bases between them. Here the CDR3 DNA reads TGTGCCAGCAGGGAGACAGGCCGCAATTCACCCCTCCACTTT. The encoded protein is CASRETGRNSPLHF.

This clone was found once. J is TRBJ1-2 and V is TRBV5-1; 11 nucleotides match TRBD1. This CDR3 is 14 amino acids long. CDR1 SGHRS and CDR2 YFSETQ come from the germline V gene. V lost 4 bases and J lost 6; bases outside the gene matches: 5. CDR3 protein: CASSVGQGAHGYTF. The CDR3, as DNA: TGCGCCAGCAGCGTCGGACAGGGGGCACATGGCTACACCTTC.

This clone was detected only once. This chain connects TRBV14 to TRBJ2-3; 10 positions agree with TRBD2. The CDR3 covers 16 residues. J lost 5 bases, V lost 0 bases, and 5 bases had no gene match. Germline loops: CDR1 SGHDN, CDR2 FVKESK. The CDR3 DNA reads TGTGCCAGCAGCCAAGACGGGTTAGCGGGGGGAGATACGCAGTATTTT. Amino acid sequence: CASSQDGLAGGDTQYF.

The chain has TRBV29-1 and TRBJ1-2; D remains ambiguous. From germline, CDR1 is SQVTM and CDR2 ANQGSEA. V was cut by 4 bases and J by 4 bases, with 13 bases left in between. The CDR3 consists of 13 residues. As DNA, the CDR3 is TGCAGCGTTGTAACCCATGAGATCTATGGCTACACCTTC. It codes for CSVVTHEIYGYTF. Based on the CDR3 plus reference TRBV29-1 and TRBJ1-2, the full variable domain is SAVISQKPSRDICQRGTSLTIQCQVDSQVTMMFWYRQQPGQSLTLIATANQGSEATYESGFVIDKFPISRPNLTFSTLTVSNMSPEDSSIYLCSVVTHEIYGYTFGSGTRLTVV.

This sequence joins TRBV4-2 and TRBJ1-1; D is ambiguous. Trimming removed 0 bases from V and 0 bases from J, with 8 bases in between. The CDR3 runs to 15 residues. Germline V gene sequence: CDR1 LGHNA, CDR2 YNFKEQ. The DNA of the CDR3 is TGTGCCAGCAGCCAAGACGTGTTCTTGAACACTGAAGCTTTCTTT. Its translation is CASSQDVFLNTEAFF.